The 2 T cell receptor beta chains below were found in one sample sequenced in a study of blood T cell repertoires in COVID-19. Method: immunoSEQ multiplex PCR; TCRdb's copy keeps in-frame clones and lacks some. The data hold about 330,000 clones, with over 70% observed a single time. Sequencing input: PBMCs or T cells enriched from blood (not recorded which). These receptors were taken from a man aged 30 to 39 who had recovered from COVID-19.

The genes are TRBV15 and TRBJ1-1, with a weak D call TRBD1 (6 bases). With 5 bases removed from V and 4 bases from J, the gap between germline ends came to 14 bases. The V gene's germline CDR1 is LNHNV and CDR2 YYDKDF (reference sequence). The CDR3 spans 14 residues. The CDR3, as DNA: TGTGCCACCAGCGAGGGGGACCCTCGCACTGAAGCTTTCTTT. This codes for CATSEGDPRTEAFF.

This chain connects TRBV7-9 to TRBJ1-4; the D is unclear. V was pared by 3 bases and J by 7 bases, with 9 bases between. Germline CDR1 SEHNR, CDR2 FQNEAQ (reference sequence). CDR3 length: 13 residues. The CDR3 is CASSFRGGEKLFF. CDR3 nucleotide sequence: TGTGCCAGCAGCTTTCGGGGTGGTGAAAAACTGTTTTTT.